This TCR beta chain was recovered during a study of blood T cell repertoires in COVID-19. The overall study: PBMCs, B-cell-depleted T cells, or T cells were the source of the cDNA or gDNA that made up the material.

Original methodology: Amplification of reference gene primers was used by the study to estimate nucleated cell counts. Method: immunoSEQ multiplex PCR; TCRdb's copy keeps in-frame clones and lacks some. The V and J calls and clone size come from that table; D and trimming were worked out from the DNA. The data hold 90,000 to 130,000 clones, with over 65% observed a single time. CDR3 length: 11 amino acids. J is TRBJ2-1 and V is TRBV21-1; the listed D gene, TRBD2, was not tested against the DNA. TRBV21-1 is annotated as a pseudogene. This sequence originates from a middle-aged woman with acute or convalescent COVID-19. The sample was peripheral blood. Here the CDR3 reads CASQKAEVQFF. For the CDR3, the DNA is TGTGCCAGCCAAAAGGCGGAGGTCCAGTTCTTC.